The following is a T cell receptor (beta chain) sequence with its context. This clone was counted a few times. There is no known antigen for this receptor. No base qualities exist here, and no much larger clone lies one base off it. These data are taken from a study of shared clonotypes between healthy human individuals (dated by TCRdb to 2018 to 2020). Regarding the complete study: Three men and two women, aged 18 to 49 years, made up the cohort. For each donor, CD4 naive and CD4 memory were each run on three plates, CD8 naive on two plates, and CD8 memory on one plate. Each donor's leukapheresis produced roughly between roughly 0.94 and 9.5 billion PBMCs. To estimate repertoire size and how much clonotype sharing occurs between individuals, the study deeply sequenced the blood TCR repertoires of five or six healthy adults. Libraries were prepared and TCR repertoires were sequenced by different laboratories using diverse techniques, in order to increase sequencing depth and limit assay-specific biases. What the study reported, not specific to this receptor: About 5% of naive CD4, 3.5% of naive CD8, roughly 2.4% of memory CD4, and about 0.4% of memory CD8 clonotypes were shared across several donors. Pairwise subsampling led to the expectation that sequencing depth would affect the degree of clonotype sharing among donors. Naive subsets generally had larger estimated clonotype richness than memory subsets. Sampling was limited to blood, and TCR repertoires in tissue likely differ from TCR repertoires in blood. Rarefaction of sorted-subset datasets indicated incomplete sequencing despite the large sequencing depth. Compared with non-shared clonotypes, the clonotypes found in all four sorted-subset donors had higher generation probabilities. The genetic and exposure-history diversity represented was limited by the small number of donors.

The donors were healthy, HIV-negative adults with no recently reported acute infections or vaccinations. Every donor was a Caucasian adult living in Nashville, Tennessee, USA. CD4+ T cells were enriched through magnetic negative selection, after which naive cells were positively selected on CD45RA and the remaining negative fraction served as the memory subset. Blood was obtained by leukapheresis, after which PBMCs were separated by Ficoll-Histopaque density gradient centrifugation and cryopreserved in liquid nitrogen vapor phase. Analytical flow cytometry was used to check the purity and quantity of each magnetically sorted T cell population. Genomic DNA was isolated from each sorted fraction and quantified by UV absorbance on a Nanodrop 2000c. Using the deep immunoSEQ assay, TCR CDR3 regions were amplified from genomic DNA by multiplex PCR. For each cell subset, the extracted genomic DNA was distributed evenly across all wells of several immunoSEQ 96-well plates, and each plate served as one replicate. For sorted subsets, each replicate PCR was loaded with 200 ng genomic DNA, equivalent to 30,000 or so T cell genomes. The purified libraries were quantified using a Qubit 3.0 fluorometer, sized with a Bioanalyzer 2100, and then quantified again using the KAPA Library Quantification kit. Each immunoSEQ 96-well plate was sequenced on its own single-read 150-cycle Illumina NextSeq 550 flow cell. On the authors' methods: Because the immunoSEQ output included only junctional sequences and no quality scores, the filtering could not be the same as the filtering used for full-length reads. Sequences were annotated with PyIR, a Python wrapper for IgBLAST v1.9, and V/J genes and CDR3 were assigned using IMGT germline references. Any read was removed if the V/J assignment was weak (E-value above 1e-6), the CDR3 was missing, or the read contained stop codons, out-of-frame junctions, or ambiguous translated residues. A V3J clonotype was defined by an identical inferred V gene, J gene, and CDR3 amino acid sequence. Percentage overlap between repertoires was computed as shared unique clonotypes divided by the size of the smaller repertoire. Repertoire richness was assessed with RTK rarefaction, the Chao1 estimator, and Recon v2.1 estimates of unobserved clonotypes. Generation probabilities for all TCRbeta clonotypes obtained by the gDNA method from several donors were computed using OLGA. The source is immuneACCESS, and TCRdb retained only in-frame sequences with V and J called. Part of the clones is not carried over; for the studies checked, unresolved V genes explain less than half of this, and the remainder is unexplained. V and J calls and clone size are those listed in that table; D and trimming were worked out from the DNA. The table for this sample lists fewer than 400,000 clones; 74% of them were counted only once. Of the sample, approximately 10% falls within the top ten clones.

Cut back by 3 bases and 3 bases, the V and J ends lie 16 bases apart. Its CDR3 holds 15 amino acids, cysteine through phenylalanine. Just CDR3 DNA is preserved here, 45 bases in frame from base 1. CDR1 and CDR2 (SGHRS, YFSETQ) derive from the germline V gene. The sequence derives from a man under 40 in good health. The specimen sequenced was memory CD4+ T cells sorted from blood. The sample's cell subset or site, from its label and the paper: CD45RA-negative fraction. The chain couples TRBV5-1 to TRBJ2-7, with TRBD2 as a weak D call on 6 bases. CDR3 region: CASSSLTGVVYEQYF. The base sequence is TGCGCCAGCAGCTCTCTCACGGGAGTAGTCTACGAGCAGTACTTC. With the portions outside the CDR3 filled from the reference TRBV5-1 and TRBJ2-7 genes, the complete variable region becomes KAGVTQTPRYLIKTRGQQVTLSCSPISGHRSVSWYQQTPGQGLQFLFEYFSETQRNKGNFPGRFSGRQFSNSRSEMNVSTLELGDSALYLCASSSLTGVVYEQYFGPGTRLTVT.